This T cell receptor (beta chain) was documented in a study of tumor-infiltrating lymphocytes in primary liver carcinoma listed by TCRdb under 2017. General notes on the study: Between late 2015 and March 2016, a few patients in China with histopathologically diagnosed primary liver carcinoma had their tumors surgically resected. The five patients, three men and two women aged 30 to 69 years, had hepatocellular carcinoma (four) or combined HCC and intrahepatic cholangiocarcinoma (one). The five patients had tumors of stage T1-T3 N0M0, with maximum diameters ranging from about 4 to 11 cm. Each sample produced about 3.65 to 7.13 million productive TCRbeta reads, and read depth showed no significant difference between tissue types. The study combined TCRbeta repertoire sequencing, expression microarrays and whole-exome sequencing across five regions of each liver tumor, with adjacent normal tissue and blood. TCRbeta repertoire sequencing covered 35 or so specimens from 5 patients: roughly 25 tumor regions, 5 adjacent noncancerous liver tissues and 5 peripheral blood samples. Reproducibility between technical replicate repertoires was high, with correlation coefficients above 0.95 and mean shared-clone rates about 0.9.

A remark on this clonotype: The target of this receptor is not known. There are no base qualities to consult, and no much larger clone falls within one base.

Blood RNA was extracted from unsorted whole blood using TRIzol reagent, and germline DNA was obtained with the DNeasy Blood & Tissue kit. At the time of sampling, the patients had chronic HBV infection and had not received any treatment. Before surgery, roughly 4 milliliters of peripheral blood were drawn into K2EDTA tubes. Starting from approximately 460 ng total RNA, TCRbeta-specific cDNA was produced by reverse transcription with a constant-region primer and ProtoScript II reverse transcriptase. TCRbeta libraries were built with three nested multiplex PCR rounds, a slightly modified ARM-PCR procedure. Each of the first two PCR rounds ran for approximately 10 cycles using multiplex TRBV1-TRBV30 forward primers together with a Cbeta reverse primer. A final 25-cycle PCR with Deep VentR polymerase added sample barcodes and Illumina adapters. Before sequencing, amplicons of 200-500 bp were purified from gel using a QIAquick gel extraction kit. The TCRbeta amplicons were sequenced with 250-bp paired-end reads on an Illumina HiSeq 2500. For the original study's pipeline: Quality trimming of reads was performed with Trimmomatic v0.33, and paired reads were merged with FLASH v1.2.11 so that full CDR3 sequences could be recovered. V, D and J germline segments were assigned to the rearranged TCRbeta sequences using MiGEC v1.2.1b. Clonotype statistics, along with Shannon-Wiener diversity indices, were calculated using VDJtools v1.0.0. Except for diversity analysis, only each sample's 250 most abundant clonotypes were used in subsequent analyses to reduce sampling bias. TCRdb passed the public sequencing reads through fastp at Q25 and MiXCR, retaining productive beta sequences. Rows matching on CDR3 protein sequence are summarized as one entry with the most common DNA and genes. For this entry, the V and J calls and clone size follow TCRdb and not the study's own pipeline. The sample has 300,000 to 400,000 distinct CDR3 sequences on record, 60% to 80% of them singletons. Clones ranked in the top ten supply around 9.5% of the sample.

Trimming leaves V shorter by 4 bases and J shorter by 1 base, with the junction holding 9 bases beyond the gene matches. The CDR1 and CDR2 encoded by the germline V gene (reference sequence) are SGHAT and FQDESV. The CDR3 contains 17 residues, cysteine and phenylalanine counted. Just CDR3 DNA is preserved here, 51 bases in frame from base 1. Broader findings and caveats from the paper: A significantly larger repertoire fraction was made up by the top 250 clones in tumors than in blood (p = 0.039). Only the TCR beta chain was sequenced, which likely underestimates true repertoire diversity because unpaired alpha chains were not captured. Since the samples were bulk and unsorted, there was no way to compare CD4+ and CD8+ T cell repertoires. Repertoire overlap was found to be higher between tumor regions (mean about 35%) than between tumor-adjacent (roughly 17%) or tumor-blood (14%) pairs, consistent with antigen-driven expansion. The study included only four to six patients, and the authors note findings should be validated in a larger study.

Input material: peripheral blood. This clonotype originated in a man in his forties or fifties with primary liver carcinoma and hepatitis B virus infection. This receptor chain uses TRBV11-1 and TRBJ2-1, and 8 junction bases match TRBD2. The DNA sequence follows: TGTGCCAGCAGCTCCCGCCCCACGGGAGGGTCCTACAATGAGCAGTTCTTC. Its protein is CASSSRPTGGSYNEQFF.